This T cell receptor (beta chain) was profiled in a study of blood T cell repertoires in COVID-19. Points on this clone: Other DNA sequences from this sample encode an identical CDR3 as well.

Germline CDR1 reads SGHTA; CDR2 reads FQGNSA. Trimming removed 3 bases at V and 1 base at J, with 7 bases between. This CDR3 has 13 residues. Measured with immunoSEQ multiplex PCR; TCRdb has only the in-frame clones, and not every one. The sample gives approximately 93,000 clones, roughly 85% of which show up once; 25% to 30% is in the top ten. This TCR was sampled from a man aged 45-65 years with active or convalescent COVID-19. The sample comprised peripheral blood. The V call is TRBV7-2, the J call TRBJ2-7; D is unresolved. CDR3 sequence reads: CASSLAASYEQYF. The CDR3 DNA follows: TGTGCCAGCAGCTTGGCCGCTTCCTACGAGCAGTACTTC.